This T cell receptor (beta chain) emerged from a study of blood T cell repertoires in COVID-19. Study context: Sources were T cells, B-cell-depleted T cells, or PBMCs; the material itself was cDNA or gDNA.

Authors' analysis steps: Quantification of nucleated cells was approximated via reference gene primer amplification. Using immunoSEQ multiplex PCR, the repertoire was profiled, and TCRdb retains in-frame clones only, with some absent. V and J calls and clone size come straight from that table; D and trimming were deduced from the DNA. The repertoire holds 110,000 or so clones, with approximately 77% as singletons. The germline gives CDR1 LNHDA, CDR2 SQIVND (reference sequence). The CDR3 length is 15 residues. The J segment lost 7 bases and the V segment lost 5 bases, leaving 10 bases of the junction unmatched.

The receptor was isolated from a human donor in a cohort sampled during active COVID-19. The chain employs TRBV19 and TRBJ1-5, with 8 bases aligning to TRBD1. The source material was peripheral blood. The CDR3 loop is CASSPRDRGRQPQHF. The CDR3 nucleotides are TGTGCCAGTAGTCCAAGAGACAGGGGTAGGCAGCCCCAGCATTTT.